This paragraph covers one T cell receptor (beta chain) sequence. Its target antigen remains unknown. The record has no base qualities; no much larger clone is one base away. The CDR3 regions of human TCRbeta chains were analyzed by immunosequencing. On the study's bioinformatics: Repertoire TCRs were checked for matches against a reference library of SARS-CoV-2-specific TCRs that had been generated using the MIRA antigen-specificity platform. Breadth was defined as the fraction of unique TCRs that were SARS-CoV-2-associated, and depth was defined as the fraction of total T cells that were SARS-CoV-2-associated. Using the MIRA data, every spike-specific TCR was mapped to the spike region that the TCR reacted to and assigned to either a CD4 or a CD8 class. Log10-transformed breadth and depth values were compared by one-way ANOVA with Sidak's multiple comparisons tests. The table comes from immuneACCESS by way of TCRdb, which keeps in-frame sequences with V and J called. Part of the clones is missing from these tables; in studies checked, under half for an unresolved V gene and the rest for unknown reasons. The D gene and trimming were derived from the DNA, and the V and J assignments and clone size from that table. The sample table contains some 64,000 clones; only one count was recorded for around 83% of them. About 7% of the sample goes to the ten largest clones.

This specimen comes from a study of T cell responses to AZD1222 COVID-19 vaccine (dated by TCRdb to the early 2020s). In terms of the full investigation: AZD1222 recipients with second doses at about 4 weeks or about 12 weeks were pooled, because spike-specific TCR depth and breadth did not differ between schedules. Trial participants were enrolled into age subgroups of 18-55, 56-69 and 70-plus years, which contained approximately 150, 30 and 60 TCR-sequenced participants, respectively. TCR sequencing was performed for 230 to 250 trial participants, of whom roughly 200 were given two doses of AZD1222 and some 26 were given two doses of MenACWY control vaccine. Study-wide conclusions, independent of this receptor: A significant rise in spike-specific TCR breadth and depth was observed after two AZD1222 doses relative to day 0 and relative to MenACWY recipients. Because no day 14 peak-response samples were available, the repertoires could be characterized only after the peak T cell response. Conclusions about previously exposed vaccinees are limited, since just 5 to 7 AZD1222 recipients were seropositive for SARS-CoV-2 at baseline. Participants were mostly white British, with more females than males. The authors suggested clonal diversity may have been underestimated. The 56-69-year group was small, and its depth increase did not reach significance, likely because of low power. The vaccine-associated CD4 TCRs covered the entire spike protein, and the dominant responses fell in regions 160-218 and 743-854. Epitopes outside the regions mutated in the B.1.351 and B.1.1.7 variants were reportedly recognized by nearly half of the unique spike-specific TCRs.

The time point label for this specimen denotes: baseline before first vaccination. Samples from vaccinated people were obtained from the UK trials COV001 and COV002, which included a single-blind randomized controlled phase 2/3 trial of AZD1222 (ChAdOx1 nCoV-19) in healthy adults. For TCRbeta chain sequencing, PBMC samples were collected from trial participants at day 0 and at day 28 after the second dose. The junction shows trimming of 2 bases on V and 0 bases on J, plus 17 bases between the germline ends. CDR1 MNHEY and CDR2 SVGEGT are derived from the germline V gene. The CDR3 sequence holds 18 residues, the cysteine and phenylalanine included. This entry keeps only the CDR3 DNA: 54 bases, framed from base 1.

This sequence was found in an adult in good health. This chain joins TRBV6-2 or TRBV6-3 to TRBJ2-1; a tentative D call is TRBD2 (5 bases match). The sequencing used peripheral blood, collected on day 0 of AZD1222 vaccination. The DNA sequence is as follows: TGTGCCAGCAGTTACCCATCCTCTAGCTATAGCTCCTACAATGAGCAGTTCTTC. It translates as CASSYPSSSYSSYNEQFF.